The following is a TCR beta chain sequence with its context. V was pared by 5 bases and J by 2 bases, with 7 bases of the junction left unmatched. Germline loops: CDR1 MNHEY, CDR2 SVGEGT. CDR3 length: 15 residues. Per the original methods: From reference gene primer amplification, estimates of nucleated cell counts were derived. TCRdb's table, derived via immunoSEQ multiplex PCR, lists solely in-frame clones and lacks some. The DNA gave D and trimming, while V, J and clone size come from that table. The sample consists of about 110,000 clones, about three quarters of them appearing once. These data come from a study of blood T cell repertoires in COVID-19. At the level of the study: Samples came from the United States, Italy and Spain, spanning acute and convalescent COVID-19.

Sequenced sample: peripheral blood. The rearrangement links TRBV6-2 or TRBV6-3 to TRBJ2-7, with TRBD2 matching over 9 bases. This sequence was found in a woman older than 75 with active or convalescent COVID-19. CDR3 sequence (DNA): TGTGCCAGCAGTCGTCCGGGACTAGCAGCCTACGAGCAGTACTTC. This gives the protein CASSRPGLAAYEQYF.